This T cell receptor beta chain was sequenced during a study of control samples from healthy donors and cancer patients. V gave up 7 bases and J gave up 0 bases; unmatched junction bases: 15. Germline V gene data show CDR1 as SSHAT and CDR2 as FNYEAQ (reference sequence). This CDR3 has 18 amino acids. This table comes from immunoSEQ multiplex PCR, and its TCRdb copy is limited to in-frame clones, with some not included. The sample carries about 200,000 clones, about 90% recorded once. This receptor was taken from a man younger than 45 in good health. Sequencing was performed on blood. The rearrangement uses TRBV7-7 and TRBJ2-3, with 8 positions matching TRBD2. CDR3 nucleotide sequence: TGTGCCAGCACCACTCCCGGGGGGGGCGAGACTAGCACAGATACGCAGTATTTT. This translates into CASTTPGGGETSTDTQYF.